This TCR beta chain stems from a study of T cell repertoires in cytomegalovirus infection. Study details: Public TCR beta signatures indicated both CMV infection and matching HLA type. Overall study findings and caveats: The ex vivo response was dominated by HLA-C-restricted CMV-specific TCR beta clonotypes.

The CDR3 is 17 amino acids. Germline V lookup: CDR1 SGHDN, CDR2 FVKESK. V lost 0 bases and J lost 2; bases outside the gene matches: 9. This clonotype was observed a handful of times. Its antigen is currently unknown. Each CDR3 protein is one row after TCRdb ran MiXCR on the reads. Of more than 200,000 distinct CDR3 sequences detected, around 8.7% appear once; the ten largest clones hold less than 15%. Sequenced material: PBMCs. The receptor's source is a human donor in good health (CMV status not recorded). Some clones in this sample may be carry-over from other donors' samples. The V gene is TRBV14, the J gene TRBJ1-1; 7 positions match TRBD1. CDR3 nucleotide sequence: TGTGCCAGCAGCCAAGATCTGGGACAGCTAAGTAACACTGAAGCTTTCTTT. It codes for CASSQDLGQLSNTEAFF. Looking up the rest from reference TRBV14 and TRBJ1-1 gives the full variable domain: EAGVTQFPSHSVIEKGQTVTLRCDPISGHDNLYWYRRVMGKEIKFLLHFVKESKQDESGMPNNRFLAERTGGTYSTLKVQPAELEDSGVYFCASSQDLGQLSNTEAFFGQGTRLTVV.